Shown below are 29 T cell receptor beta chains from a single sample sequenced in a study of a mutant IDH1 vaccine in newly diagnosed glioma. Time point defined: week 23, last vaccination. Vaccine doses each comprised 300 ug of mutant IDH1 20-mer peptide, with topical imiquimod. Using immunoSEQ multiplex PCR, the repertoire was profiled, and TCRdb retains in-frame clones only, with some absent. The sample has 35,000 to 45,000 clones, around 81% seen once. No antigens are known for them. The input for sequencing was PBMCs, taken from a glioma patient whose treatment included an IDH1 peptide vaccine. These receptor sequences come from a woman in her thirties or forties with glioma. Some clones in this sample may be carry-over from other donors' samples.

The chain employs TRBV19 and TRBJ1-2; 11 bases align to TRBD1. After removal of 2 bases from V and 4 bases from J, the junction contained 12 bases not matched to a gene. CDR1 is LNHDA, CDR2 SQIVND, per germline (reference sequence). The CDR3 contains 18 residues. DNA for the CDR3: TGTGCCAGTAGTATAAAAGTCCTAGGGACAGGGGGAACCTATGGCTACACCTTC. This translates into CASSIKVLGTGGTYGYTF.

The V call is TRBV4-1, the J call TRBJ2-2; 7 bases are a match to TRBD1. The CDR3 sequence is 21 residues long. Germline V gene sequence: CDR1 MGHRA, CDR2 YSYEKL. V lost 2 bases and J lost 1; bases outside the gene matches: 19. The DNA for the CDR3 is TGCGCCAGCAGCCAACCCAAGGGGAGACAGGGCCCCTCAGAGAACACCGGGGAGCTGTTTTTT. Translated: CASSQPKGRQGPSENTGELFF.

The chain couples TRBV9 to TRBJ2-7; 7 nucleotides line up with TRBD2. This CDR3 has 16 amino acids. CDR1 and CDR2 from the germline V gene are SGDLS and YYNGEE. After removal of 4 bases from V and 2 bases from J, the junction contained 12 bases not matched to a gene. DNA of the CDR3: TGTGCCAGCAGCCCGTGGTGGCTAGCGGAGACCTACGAGCAGTACTTC. Protein: CASSPWWLAETYEQYF.

The sample holds a few counts of this clone. J is TRBJ1-5 and V is TRBV4-2; D unresolved. CDR3 size: 14 residues. Germline CDR1 and CDR2: LGHNA and YNFKEQ. V lost 0 bases and J lost 6, with 9 bases in between. CDR3 sequence reads: CASSQERVLQPQHF. CDR3 bases: TGTGCCAGCAGCCAAGAGCGAGTTCTTCAGCCCCAGCATTTT.

V gene TRBV7-9 combines with J gene TRBJ2-7; 7 nucleotides align to TRBD2. The CDR3 consists of 16 residues. Germline V gives CDR1 SEHNR, CDR2 FQNEAQ (reference sequence). With 3 bases clipped from V and 2 bases from J, the junction kept 10 bases outside the gene matches. CDR3 DNA sequence: TGTGCCAGCAGCTTTAAAAGTCGGGACTACCCCTACGAGCAGTACTTC. Its protein product is CASSFKSRDYPYEQYF. Looking up the rest from reference TRBV7-9 and TRBJ2-7 gives the full variable domain: DTGVSQNPRHKITKRGQNVTFRCDPISEHNRLYWYRQTLGQGPEFLTYFQNEAQLEKSRLLSDRFSAERPKGSFSTLEIQRTEQGDSAMYLCASSFKSRDYPYEQYFGPGTRLTVT.

The chain links TRBV5-1 to TRBJ2-7, with 9 bases fitting TRBD1. CDR3 length: 15 amino acids. Germline values: CDR1 SGHRS, CDR2 YFSETQ. V shed 4 bases and J 4 bases; nucleotides not matched to a gene: 9. The CDR3 protein is CASSTWTGEGYEQYF. CDR3 nucleotides: TGCGCCAGCAGCACCTGGACAGGGGAAGGATACGAGCAGTACTTC.

V is TRBV18 and J is TRBJ1-5; 10 bases are a match to TRBD1. V was clipped by 0 bases and J by 4 bases; unmatched bases: 3. The CDR3 totals 16 residues. The germline CDR1 and CDR2 sequences are KGHSH and LQKENI. CDR3 DNA sequence: TGTGCCAGCTCACCACCCATGGGACAGGGGAATCAGCCCCAGCATTTT. Protein: CASSPPMGQGNQPQHF.

This clone showed up just once. This chain joins TRBV5-1 and TRBJ1-2, with D unresolved. Trimming stripped 7 bases from V and 8 bases from J, with 24 bases between. Germline V CDR1 and CDR2: SGHRS, YFSETQ. The CDR3 is made up of 15 amino acids. CDR3 residues: CASATRSGGRDGYTF. Written as DNA, the CDR3 is TGCGCCAGCGCTACCAGATCCGGAGGGCGCGACGGCTACACCTTC.

This sequence joins TRBV28 and TRBJ2-5; 8 positions agree with TRBD2. With 5 bases clipped from V and 2 bases from J, the junction kept 10 bases outside the gene matches. The CDR3 runs 16 residues. Germline V CDR1 and CDR2: MDHEN, SYDVKM. CDR3: CASSNLTSGNQETQYF. Here the CDR3 DNA reads TGTGCCAGCAGTAATCTAACTAGCGGCAATCAAGAGACCCAGTACTTC.

The chain links TRBV7-9 to TRBJ1-6; TRBD1 matches 8 bases. The CDR3 is 16 residues long. Looked up from germline, CDR1 is SEHNR and CDR2 is FQNEAQ (reference sequence). V shed 1 base and J 5 bases; nucleotides not matched to a gene: 4. For the CDR3, the DNA is TGTGCCAGCAGCTTAGACCCGACAGGGGATAATTCACCCCTCCACTTT. As protein: CASSLDPTGDNSPLHF.

This chain uses TRBV7-2 with TRBJ1-4, with unresolved D. Germline CDR1 reads SGHTA; CDR2 reads FQGNSA. The CDR3 loop spans 14 amino acids. Trimming shortened V by 1 base and J by 5 bases, and 8 bases separated the two germline ends. CDR3: CASSLDRVNEKLFF. The CDR3 nucleotides are TGTGCCAGCAGCTTAGACAGAGTGAATGAAAAACTGTTTTTT.

V is TRBV11-2 and J is TRBJ1-1, with 7 nucleotides matching TRBD1. The CDR3 length is 15 residues. Trimming removed 7 bases from V and 5 bases from J; junction bases left unmatched: 13. Germline loops: CDR1 SGHAT, CDR2 FQNNGV. The CDR3 DNA is TGTGCCAGCAAATTACAGGGGTTGAGGAGTACTGAAGCTTTCTTT. Its translation: CASKLQGLRSTEAFF.

This rearrangement joins TRBV7-2 to TRBJ2-7; possible D gene TRBD2, 5 bases. Trimming stripped 1 base from V and 5 bases from J, with 12 bases between. The CDR3 loop spans 14 amino acids. Germline V gene data show CDR1 as SGHTA and CDR2 as FQGNSA. The CDR3: CASSLGMTGNEQYF. The CDR3 coding sequence is TGTGCCAGCAGCTTAGGGATGACCGGGAACGAGCAGTACTTC.

The V gene is TRBV9, the J gene TRBJ2-7; the D is unclear. The CDR3 extends over 14 amino acids. Germline-derived CDR1 and CDR2 are SGDLS and YYNGEE. V lost 0 bases, J lost 5 bases, and 12 bases lay in between. In nucleotides, the CDR3 is TGTGCCAGCAGCGTAGCGTCCCCTACGAACGAGCAGTACTTC. Its protein product is CASSVASPTNEQYF.

The chain has TRBV5-4 and TRBJ2-3, with 13 bases matching TRBD2. CDR1 SGHNT and CDR2 YYREEE come from the germline V gene (reference sequence). The V gene end was trimmed by 4 bases and the J gene end by 0 bases; junction bases not matched to a gene: 11. This CDR3 is 19 amino acids long. For the CDR3, the DNA is TGTGCCAGCAGCGACCCGGGACTAGCGGGACCACCTAGCACAGATACGCAGTATTTT. Residues: CASSDPGLAGPPSTDTQYF.

This chain links TRBV4-3 with TRBJ1-1; 7 bases agree with TRBD1. J lost 0 bases, V lost 0 bases, and 7 bases had no gene match. The germline gives CDR1 LGHNA, CDR2 YSLEER. The CDR3 sequence is 17 residues long. The CDR3 bases are TGCGCCAGCAGCCAAGATAGGACCGGGACAGTGAACACTGAAGCTTTCTTT. Its protein product is CASSQDRTGTVNTEAFF.

V gene TRBV5-1 combines with J gene TRBJ2-7, with TRBD1 as a possible D gene (6 bases). This CDR3 has 13 residues. V lost 0 bases and J 5 bases, leaving 9 bases between the germline ends. The germline gives CDR1 SGHRS, CDR2 YFSETQ. The CDR3 DNA reads TGCGCCAGCAGCTTGGCCAGGGGCCACGAGCAGTACTTC. Protein: CASSLARGHEQYF.

As to this clone: A junction end diverges from the germline sequence, so it may reflect a read error. The gene calls are TRBV2 and TRBJ1-2, with no clear D. The CDR3 has 12 residues. Germline CDR1 and CDR2: SNHLY and FYNNEI. CDR3 protein: CASMGSNYGYTF. As DNA, the CDR3 is TGTGCCAGCATGGGCAGTAACTATGGGTACACCTTC. Full variable domain (remainder filled in from reference TRBV2 and TRBJ1-2): EPEVTQTPSHQVTQMGQEVILRCVPISNHLYFYWYRQILGQKVEFLVSFYNNEISEKSEIFDDQFSVERPDGSNFTLKIRSTKLEDSAMYFCASMGSNYGYTFGSGTRLTVV.

The chain is built from TRBV19 and TRBJ2-7; the D is unclear. Trimming stripped 5 bases from V and 3 bases from J, with 14 bases between. The CDR3 loop spans 14 amino acids. Germline V gene lookup returns CDR1 LNHDA and CDR2 SQIVND (reference sequence). CDR3 in amino acids: CASSYSTANYEQYF. The CDR3 DNA sequence: TGTGCCAGTAGTTACTCGACGGCAAACTACGAGCAGTACTTC.

The table lists this clone with a few counts. The chain carries TRBV9 and TRBJ2-4; D ambiguous. Germline V lookup: CDR1 SGDLS, CDR2 YYNGEE. V lost 6 bases and J lost 8, with 3 bases in between. This CDR3 is 9 amino acids long. The CDR3 DNA reads TGTGCCAGCAAGGACATTCAGTACTTC. Amino acid sequence: CASKDIQYF.

This sequence joins TRBV5-1 and TRBJ2-2; D not resolved. V was shortened by 1 base and J by 4 bases, with 8 bases between the two germline ends. CDR1 is SGHRS, CDR2 YFSETQ, per germline. The CDR3 spans 14 residues. The CDR3 spells CASSLSGSTGELFF. The CDR3 DNA is TGCGCCAGCAGCTTGAGTGGGTCCACCGGGGAGCTGTTTTTT.

CDR3 sequence reads: CASSEMPSYEQYF. The CDR3, as DNA: TGTGCCAGCAGTGAGATGCCCTCCTACGAGCAGTACTTC. This chain connects TRBV2 to TRBJ2-7; D gene ambiguous. The CDR3 has 13 residues. The V gene's germline CDR1 is SNHLY and CDR2 FYNNEI. Trimming cost V 3 bases and J 0 bases, with 6 bases left between them.

The chain is built from TRBV6-1 and TRBJ2-7; D unclear. CDR1 and CDR2 (germline): MNHNS, SASEGT. V was shortened by 5 bases and J by 1 base, with 3 bases between the two germline ends. The CDR3 contains 11 residues. The CDR3 reads CASSTSYEQYF. The CDR3 DNA reads TGTGCCAGCAGTACTTCCTACGAGCAGTACTTC.

The rearrangement uses TRBV19 and TRBJ1-1, with D perhaps TRBD1 (6 bases). The CDR3 totals 14 residues. Trimming left V 2 bases short and J 4 bases short, with 11 bases between. Germline values: CDR1 LNHDA, CDR2 SQIVND (reference sequence). CDR3 DNA sequence: TGTGCCAGTAGTATATTTGCAGGGGCCACTGAAGCTTTCTTT. It specifies CASSIFAGATEAFF.

This sequence joins TRBV5-4 and TRBJ2-5, with D perhaps TRBD2 (6 bases). This CDR3 is built from 14 residues. Germline CDR1 reads SGHNT; CDR2 reads YYREEE (reference sequence). V was cut by 3 bases and J by 2 bases, with 11 bases left in between. Written as DNA, the CDR3 is TGTGCCAGCAGCTCCCCAAGCGGGCAAGAGACCCAGTACTTC. It codes for CASSSPSGQETQYF.

V is TRBV19 and J is TRBJ1-1; D call uncertain. Germline V gene lookup returns CDR1 LNHDA and CDR2 SQIVND (reference sequence). V gave up 3 bases and J gave up 5 bases, with 13 bases separating them. The CDR3 sequence is 14 residues long. The CDR3 loop reads CASSIGGSQTEAFF. The CDR3 nucleotides are TGTGCCAGTAGTATCGGCGGCTCTCAGACTGAAGCTTTCTTT.

The J gene is TRBJ1-1, the V gene TRBV9; no clear D. With 3 bases removed from V and 2 bases from J, the gap between germline ends came to 17 bases. The germline V gene has CDR1 SGDLS and CDR2 YYNGEE. CDR3 length: 16 residues. The CDR3 loop reads CASSGKIVPGNTEAFF. The CDR3 region has the DNA TGTGCCAGCAGCGGGAAGATTGTACCGGGCAACACTGAAGCTTTCTTT. The full variable domain, completed using reference TRBV9 and TRBJ1-1, is DSGVTQTPKHLITATGQRVTLRCSPRSGDLSVYWYQQSLDQGLQFLIQYYNGEERAKGNILERFSAQQFPDLHSELNLSSLELGDSALYFCASSGKIVPGNTEAFFGQGTRLTVV.

The J gene is TRBJ1-2, the V gene TRBV7-9; 8 bases agree with TRBD1. CDR1 SEHNR and CDR2 FQNEAQ come from the germline V gene (reference sequence). The CDR3 runs to 12 residues. Trimming took 8 bases from V and 7 from J; bases not matched to a gene: 6. The CDR3 DNA reads as TGTGCCAGCCCCCGACAGGGGCTTGGCTACACCTTC. This sequence encodes CASPRQGLGYTF. Full variable domain (missing parts from reference TRBV7-9 and TRBJ1-2): DTGVSQNPRHKITKRGQNVTFRCDPISEHNRLYWYRQTLGQGPEFLTYFQNEAQLEKSRLLSDRFSAERPKGSFSTLEIQRTEQGDSAMYLCASPRQGLGYTFGSGTRLTVV.

V is TRBV5-1 and J is TRBJ2-3; D is possibly TRBD1 (6 bases). CDR1 SGHRS and CDR2 YFSETQ come from the germline V gene. Trimming pared 6 bases from V and 3 bases from J, leaving 14 bases between. CDR3 size: 14 residues. CDR3 DNA sequence: TGCGCCAGCAACCAAGGAAGGGGGACAGATACGCAGTATTTT. Translation gives CASNQGRGTDTQYF.